This TCR beta chain was identified in a study of cytomegalovirus exposure and HLA in healthy donors. Study-wide findings and caveats: Earlier results showed most TCR beta V segments being productive about 87% or about 30% of the time. Analysis performed later found roughly 17,000 TCR beta sequences associated with HLA alleles at 0.05 false discovery rate. The majority of TCR sequences were rare, yet some public TCRs appeared in many donors.

The germline V gene encodes CDR1 SGHRS and CDR2 YFSETQ. This CDR3 is built from 13 residues. V gave up 4 bases and J gave up 3 bases, with 10 bases separating them. Remarks on this clone: Its specificity is not known.

PCR was performed using 60 Vbeta and 13 Jbeta primers. The method was immunoSEQ multiplex PCR; TCRdb's version includes in-frame clones alone and lacks a portion of them. This sample has under 200,000 clones, with 80% found just once. The sequence was obtained from a male donor in good health and CMV-seropositive. The material sequenced was PBMCs. J is TRBJ1-2 and V is TRBV5-1; unclear D gene. DNA of the CDR3: TGCGCCAGCAGCGATGACGGAGACTATGGCTACACCTTC. Amino acid sequence: CASSDDGDYGYTF. Looking up the rest from reference TRBV5-1 and TRBJ1-2 gives the full variable domain: KAGVTQTPRYLIKTRGQQVTLSCSPISGHRSVSWYQQTPGQGLQFLFEYFSETQRNKGNFPGRFSGRQFSNSRSEMNVSTLELGDSALYLCASSDDGDYGYTFGSGTRLTVV.